This section outlines one T cell receptor (beta chain) sequence together with its context. The source of the sample is a study of T cells expressing NK-cell markers. About the research overall: The study sequenced eight donors, seven HCMV-seropositive and one seronegative.

The germline V gene has CDR1 SNHLY and CDR2 FYNNEI. The CDR3 runs to 16 residues. One entry per CDR3 protein, without DNA, is what TCRdb gives after re-calling the 5' RACE reads. In all, the sample yields approximately 170,000 distinct CDR3 sequences. Sequences were obtained from blood T cells: a sorted CD56 or NKG2C T cell subset, CD4+ or CD8+ T cells, or bulk PBMC T cells (not recorded which). This chain joins TRBV2 and TRBJ1-2. This receptor was taken from a man aged 18 to 69 in good health. CDR3: CASSEALGGWPYGYTF.